Listed here are 16 T cell receptor beta chains from one sample, sequenced in a study of CD8 T cells in Susac syndrome. Random hexamers were used to reverse transcribe an amount of about 0.45 to 1 ug RNA. From the immunoSEQ multiplex PCR reads, TCRdb called clonotypes with MiXCR, one entry per CDR3 protein. The sample includes 170,000 or so distinct CDR3 sequences, under 95% of them seen just once. The sequenced sample consisted of CD4+ T cells from PBMCs. These receptors were collected from a human donor with multiple sclerosis.

J is TRBJ1-1 and V is TRBV12-3 or TRBV12-4; the match to TRBD1 covers 9 bases. The CDR3 is 14 residues long. With 5 bases clipped from V and 6 bases from J, the junction kept 7 bases outside the gene matches. CDR3 nucleotide sequence: TGTGCCAGCAGTATACAGGGGGCGCGATCTGAAGCTTTCTTT. This encodes CASSIQGARSEAFF.

V gene TRBV27 combines with J gene TRBJ2-6, with 7 bases lining up with TRBD1. V shed 5 bases, J shed 4 bases, and the junction held 11 bases outside the gene matches. The CDR3 runs to 17 residues. Germline assignment: CDR1 MNHEY and CDR2 SMNVEV (reference sequence). The CDR3 sequence is CASSPNLDRAGANVLTF. CDR3 DNA: TGTGCCAGCAGTCCTAACCTCGACAGGGCCGGGGCCAACGTCCTGACTTTC.

V and J are TRBV9 and TRBJ2-3; D might be TRBD2 (6 bases). The CDR3 is 15 amino acids. The germline V and J ends were trimmed by 7 bases and 8 bases, with 23 bases remaining between them. Germline CDR1 reads SGDLS; CDR2 reads YYNGEE. The CDR3 nucleotides are TGTGCCAGCTCCATTCGGGCGGGGCATAGGGGTACGCAGTATTTT. Translated, it gives CASSIRAGHRGTQYF.

This sequence joins TRBV7-2 and TRBJ2-5, with D maybe TRBD1 (5 bases). Germline CDR1 SGHTA, CDR2 FQGNSA. The CDR3 loop spans 14 amino acids. The ends were cut back, 1 base at V and 2 bases at J, with 8 bases in the middle. The CDR3 region is CASSLEGWQETQYF. CDR3 coding DNA: TGTGCCAGCAGCTTAGAGGGGTGGCAAGAGACCCAGTACTTC. The full variable domain, rest sourced from reference TRBV7-2 and TRBJ2-5, is GAGVSQSPSNKVTEKGKDVELRCDPISGHTALYWYRQSLGQGLEFLIYFQGNSAPDKSGLPSDRFSAERTGGSVSTLTIQRTQQEDSAVYLCASSLEGWQETQYFGPGTRLLVL.

The chain uses TRBV29-1 and TRBJ2-3; TRBD2 aligns across 7 bases. CDR1 SQVTM and CDR2 ANQGSEA come from the germline V gene. J lost 1 base, V lost 3 bases, and 4 bases had no gene match. CDR3 length equals 14 residues. The CDR3 spells CSVDREGRTDTQYF. CDR3 DNA: TGCAGCGTTGACAGGGAGGGTCGCACAGATACGCAGTATTTT.

CDR3 sequence reads: CASSAGAAGNTIYF. CDR3 nucleotide sequence: TGCGCCAGCAGTGCAGGGGCGGCTGGAAACACCATATATTTT. The chain is built from TRBV10-1 and TRBJ1-3; D possibly corresponds to TRBD1 (6 bases). The ends were cut back, 4 bases at V and 2 bases at J, with 9 bases in the middle. Germline V gives CDR1 WNHNN, CDR2 SYGVQD (reference sequence). The CDR3 has 14 amino acids.

The chain employs TRBV5-6 and TRBJ2-2; no clear D. There are 12 residues in the CDR3. CDR1 is SGHDT and CDR2 is YYEEEE in the germline V gene. V was trimmed by 4 bases and J by 6 bases, leaving 7 bases between them. CDR3 loop: CASSRSPGELFF. CDR3 coding DNA: TGTGCCAGCAGCCGCAGTCCCGGGGAGCTGTTTTTT. The full variable domain, completed using reference TRBV5-6 and TRBJ2-2, is DAGVTQSPTHLIKTRGQQVTLRCSPKSGHDTVSWYQQALGQGPQFIFQYYEEEERQRGNFPDRFSGHQFPNYSSELNVNALLLGDSALYLCASSRSPGELFFGEGSRLTVL.

This sequence joins TRBV20-1 and TRBJ2-5; no definite D call. The CDR3 has 11 residues. Per the germline V gene, CDR1 is DFQATT and CDR2 is SNEGSKA (reference sequence). V lost 3 bases to trimming and J lost 4 bases, with 6 bases between them. CDR3 in amino acids: CSASWTETQYF. The CDR3 DNA follows: TGCAGTGCTAGTTGGACAGAGACCCAGTACTTC.

The V and J genes are TRBV5-8 and TRBJ2-3; D may match TRBD1 or TRBD2 (5 bases each). The V and J ends lost 4 bases and 3 bases respectively, with 15 bases between them. This CDR3 has 15 residues. Looked up from germline, CDR1 is SGHTS and CDR2 is YDEGEE. This CDR3 reads CASSRTTWGTDTQYF. CDR3 bases: TGTGCCAGCAGCCGAACAACCTGGGGGACAGATACGCAGTATTTT.

The chain combines TRBV20-1 with TRBJ2-5, with a tentative D call TRBD2 (5 bases). The length of the CDR3 is 14 residues. Trimming shortened V by 1 base and J by 5 bases, and 14 bases separated the two germline ends. CDR1 DFQATT and CDR2 SNEGSKA come from the germline V gene (reference sequence). The DNA of the CDR3 is TGCAGTGCTAGAGCCCTTGAAGCGGTGGAGACCCAGTACTTC. It encodes CSARALEAVETQYF.

The V and J genes are TRBV5-1 and TRBJ2-7, with TRBD2 matching over 7 bases. The length of the CDR3 is 14 residues. Losses at the gene ends were 4 bases for V and 2 bases for J; bases not matched to a gene: 6. CDR1 SGHRS and CDR2 YFSETQ come from the germline V gene. Here the CDR3 reads CASSPGGKAYEQYF. The CDR3, as DNA: TGCGCCAGCAGCCCCGGGGGGAAGGCCTACGAGCAGTACTTC.

This clonotype showed up just once. This rearrangement joins TRBV5-1 to TRBJ1-2; 10 nucleotides line up with TRBD1. The ends lost 4 bases at V and 4 bases at J; junction bases unmatched: 7. The CDR3 totals 15 residues. The V gene's germline CDR1 is SGHRS and CDR2 YFSETQ. The CDR3: CASSRGQGGTYGYTF. The CDR3 DNA follows: TGCGCCAGCAGCCGTGGACAGGGGGGGACCTATGGCTACACCTTC.

The chain combines TRBV5-1 with TRBJ2-5, with 8 bases fitting TRBD1. Germline CDR1 is SGHRS and CDR2 is YFSETQ. The length of the CDR3 is 16 residues. The junction had 8 bases not matched to a gene; V was cut back by 2 bases and J by 2 bases. The CDR3 bases are TGCGCCAGCAGCTTCACCGGGACAGGATTACAAGAGACCCAGTACTTC. Amino acids: CASSFTGTGLQETQYF.

The chain links TRBV12-3 or TRBV12-4 to TRBJ1-6; 7 nucleotides agree with TRBD1. V lost 1 base, J lost 9 bases, and 6 bases stayed unmatched. The length of the CDR3 is 15 residues. Here the CDR3 DNA reads TGTGCCAGCAGTTTAGGTCTTGGGACAGCTTCACCCCTCCACTTT. Translated: CASSLGLGTASPLHF.

The rearrangement joins TRBV28 to TRBJ2-4; D perhaps matches TRBD2 (7 bases). V lost 5 bases and J 1 base, leaving 27 bases between the germline ends. The V gene's germline CDR1 is MDHEN and CDR2 SYDVKM. This CDR3 is built from 20 residues. CDR3 coding DNA: TGTGCCAGCAGTCTTCCTATCAGGCGGTTGGGGGGGGCCGCCAAAAACATTCAGTACTTC. It encodes CASSLPIRRLGGAAKNIQYF.

The chain couples TRBV19 to TRBJ2-2; TRBD1 matches at 8 bases. The germline gives CDR1 LNHDA, CDR2 SQIVND (reference sequence). This CDR3 is built from 14 residues. V shed 11 bases, J shed 1 base, and the junction held 6 bases outside the gene matches. Here the CDR3 reads CASKTGVNTGELFF. As DNA, the CDR3 is TGTGCCTCCAAGACAGGGGTGAACACCGGGGAGCTGTTTTTT. Based on the CDR3 plus reference TRBV19 and TRBJ2-2, the full variable domain is DGGITQSPKYLFRKEGQNVTLSCEQNLNHDAMYWYRQDPGQGLRLIYYSQIVNDFQKGDIAEGYSVSREKKESFPLTVTSAQKNPTAFYLCASKTGVNTGELFFGEGSRLTVL.